This T cell receptor beta chain was retrieved from a study of T cells in localized non-small cell lung cancer. The CDR3 extends over 15 amino acids. Germline V gives CDR1 SGHNT, CDR2 YENEEA. Trimming took 6 bases from V and 4 from J, leaving 16 bases between them. Assay: immunoSEQ multiplex PCR; the TCRdb copy retains only in-frame clones and omits some. The sample lists thousands of clones; 20% to 30% were seen once. Here the sequenced sample was lung tumor tissue, taken before any cancer treatment. This chain uses TRBV11-3 with TRBJ1-5; no definite D call. The receptor was isolated from a woman aged 35 to 70 with stage I lung adenocarcinoma. The CDR3, as DNA: TGTGCCAGCAGTCCCGTTGGGCAGCCTAATCAGCCCCAGCATTTT. Protein product: CASSPVGQPNQPQHF.